What follows describes a single T cell receptor beta chain. Its specificity is unknown. This sample stems from a study of OX40 agonist ivuxolimab in advanced cancers. The wider study: Roughly two fifths of patients had received prior checkpoint inhibitor therapy.

Generated by immunoSEQ multiplex PCR, the TCRdb table keeps only in-frame clones and is missing some. The sample lists approximately 90,000 clones; about 90% were seen once. Study-wide results and limits: No antigen was identified for the clonally expanded peripheral T cells.

This TCR was recovered from an adult with an advanced solid tumor such as melanoma, head and neck, liver or kidney cancer. Sequencing used CD4+ or CD8+ T cells sorted from blood, obtained in a trial of the OX40 agonist ivuxolimab.

As DNA, the CDR3 is TGTGCCAGCAGCCAGACAGAACCCTATGGCTACACCTTC. Translated, it gives CASSQTEPYGYTF. The chain is built from TRBV7-2 and TRBJ1-2; D perhaps matches TRBD1 (5 bases). The CDR3 is made up of 13 amino acids. V lost 5 bases, J lost 4 bases, and 11 bases lay in between. In germline, CDR1 is SGHTA, CDR2 FQGNSA.